This T cell receptor beta chain emerged from a study of T cell responses to AZD1222 COVID-19 vaccine. Germline V CDR1 and CDR2: SNHLY, FYNNEI. The CDR3 has 14 residues. Trimming left V 7 bases short and J 1 base short, with 11 bases between. Regarding the study as a whole: White British people made up most donors, females outnumbered males, and clonal diversity was possibly underestimated. Sampled repertoires all dated from after the peak T cell response. Researchers report vaccine-associated CD4 TCRs spanning spike, with dominance at 160-218 and 743-854. Vaccination with two AZD1222 doses was followed by a rise in Spike-specific TCR breadth and depth.

Turning to this clone: Its antigen is not known.

The data were produced by immunoSEQ multiplex PCR, yet TCRdb's version contains in-frame clones alone and is incomplete. This sample has over 150,000 clones, with about nine tenths found just once. The genes are TRBV2 and TRBJ1-3, with TRBD1 as a possible D gene (5 bases). This clonotype originated in an adult in good health. Sample: peripheral blood, taken on day 0 of AZD1222 vaccination. The CDR3 here is CASTGGYSGNTIYF. CDR3 nucleotides: TGTGCCAGCACCGGGGGATATTCTGGAAACACCATATATTTT. Supplemented by reference TRBV2 and TRBJ1-3, the full variable domain reads EPEVTQTPSHQVTQMGQEVILRCVPISNHLYFYWYRQILGQKVEFLVSFYNNEISEKSEIFDDQFSVERPDGSNFTLKIRSTKLEDSAMYFCASTGGYSGNTIYFGEGSWLTVV.